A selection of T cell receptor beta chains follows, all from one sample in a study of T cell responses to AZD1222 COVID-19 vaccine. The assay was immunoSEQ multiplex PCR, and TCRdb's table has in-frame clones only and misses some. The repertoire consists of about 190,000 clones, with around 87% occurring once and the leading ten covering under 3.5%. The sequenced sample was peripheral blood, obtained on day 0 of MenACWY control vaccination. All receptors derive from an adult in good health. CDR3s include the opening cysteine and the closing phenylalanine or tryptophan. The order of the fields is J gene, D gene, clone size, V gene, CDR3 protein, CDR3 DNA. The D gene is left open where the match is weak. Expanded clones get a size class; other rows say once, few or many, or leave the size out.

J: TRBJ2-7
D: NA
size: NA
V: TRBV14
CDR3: CASSQIYEQYF
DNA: TGTGCCAGCAGCCAGATTTACGAGCAGTACTTC

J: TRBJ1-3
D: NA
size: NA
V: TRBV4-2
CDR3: CASSQGKNSGNTIYF
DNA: TGTGCCAGCAGCCAAGGCAAGAACTCTGGAAACACCATATATTTT

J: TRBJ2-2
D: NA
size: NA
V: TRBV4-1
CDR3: CASSKGTGELFF
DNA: TGCGCCAGCAGCAAGGGGACCGGGGAGCTGTTTTTT

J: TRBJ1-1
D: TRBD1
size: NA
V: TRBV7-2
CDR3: CASSSYFGQGRNTEAFF
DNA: TGTGCCAGCAGCTCGTATTTTGGACAGGGGAGGAACACTGAAGCTTTCTTT

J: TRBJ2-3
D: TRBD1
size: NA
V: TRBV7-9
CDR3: CASSLLPRGQGVTDTQYF
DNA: TGTGCCAGCAGCTTACTTCCGCGCGGGCAGGGGGTAACAGATACGCAGTATTTT

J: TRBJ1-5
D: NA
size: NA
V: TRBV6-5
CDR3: CASSLGSIQPQHF
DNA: TGTGCCAGCAGTTTGGGAAGTATTCAGCCCCAGCATTTT

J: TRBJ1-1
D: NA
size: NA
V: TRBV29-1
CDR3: CSSRGELYTEAFF
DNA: TGCAGCTCTCGTGGGGAGTTGTACACTGAAGCTTTCTTT

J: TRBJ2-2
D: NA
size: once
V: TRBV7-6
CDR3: CASSYRVNTGELFF
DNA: TGTGCCAGCAGTTACAGGGTGAACACCGGGGAGCTGTTTTTT

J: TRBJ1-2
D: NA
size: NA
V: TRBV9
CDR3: CASSVGAQYGYTF
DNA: TGTGCCAGCAGCGTAGGTGCTCAGTATGGCTACACCTTC

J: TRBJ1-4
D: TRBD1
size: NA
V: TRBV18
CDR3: CASSPGTAAGKLFF
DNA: TGTGCCAGCTCCCCCGGGACAGCAGCTGGGAAACTGTTTTTT

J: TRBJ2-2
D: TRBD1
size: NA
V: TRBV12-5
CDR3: CASGFFVRDSNTGELFF
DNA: TGTGCTAGTGGTTTTTTTGTCAGGGACAGCAACACCGGGGAGCTGTTTTTT

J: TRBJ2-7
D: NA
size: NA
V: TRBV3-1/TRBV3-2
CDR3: CASTKFFGASYEQYF
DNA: TGTGCCAGCACCAAGTTCTTCGGGGCCTCCTACGAGCAGTACTTC

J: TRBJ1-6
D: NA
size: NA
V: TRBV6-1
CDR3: CASSGQHPNNSPLHF
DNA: TGTGCCAGCAGTGGACAACACCCCAATAATTCACCCCTCCACTTT

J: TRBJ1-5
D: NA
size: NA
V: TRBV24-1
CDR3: CATQGQGQPQHF
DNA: TGTGCCACACAGGGTCAGGGACAGCCCCAGCATTTT

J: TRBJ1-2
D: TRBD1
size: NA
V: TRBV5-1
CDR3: CASSLNRMGTGEYGYTF
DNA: TGCGCCAGCAGCTTGAACCGAATGGGGACAGGGGAGTATGGCTACACCTTC

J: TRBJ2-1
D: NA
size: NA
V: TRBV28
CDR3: CASSYNEQFF
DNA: TGTGCCAGCAGCTACAATGAGCAGTTCTTC

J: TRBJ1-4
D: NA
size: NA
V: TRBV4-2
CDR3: CASSPAGLNEKLFF
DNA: TGTGCCAGCAGCCCGGCAGGACTTAATGAAAAACTGTTTTTT

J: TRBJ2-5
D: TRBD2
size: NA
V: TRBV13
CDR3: CASSLTLRLAGETQYF
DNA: TGTGCCAGCAGCTTAACCCTCCGACTAGCTGGAGAGACCCAGTACTTC

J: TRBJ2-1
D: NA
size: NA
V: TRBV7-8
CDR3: CASSPPPSAPPGQFF
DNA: TGTGCCAGCAGCCCCCCCCCTAGCGCTCCCCCGGGGCAGTTCTTC

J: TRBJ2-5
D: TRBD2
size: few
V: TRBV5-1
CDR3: CASSLSSGGIQETQYF
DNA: TGCGCCAGCAGCTTGTCTAGCGGGGGAATACAAGAGACCCAGTACTTC

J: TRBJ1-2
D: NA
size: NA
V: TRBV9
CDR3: CASSDQPSVDGYTF
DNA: TGTGCCAGCAGCGACCAGCCAAGTGTGGATGGCTACACCTTC

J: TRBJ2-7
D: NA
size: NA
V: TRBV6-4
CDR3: CASSDEGVRFPQNYEQYF
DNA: TGTGCCAGCAGTGATGAAGGCGTCCGATTCCCCCAAAACTACGAGCAGTACTTC

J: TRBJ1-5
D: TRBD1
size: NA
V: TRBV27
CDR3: CASSPSGTGLGQPQHF
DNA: TGTGCCAGCAGTCCCTCCGGGACAGGGTTAGGACAGCCCCAGCATTTT

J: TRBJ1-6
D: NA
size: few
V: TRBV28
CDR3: CASSTPAAGEGSSPLHF
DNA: TGTGCCAGCAGTACCCCCGCGGCAGGAGAAGGTAGTTCACCCCTCCACTTT

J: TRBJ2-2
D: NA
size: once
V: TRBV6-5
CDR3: CASSYGPHTGELFF
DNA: TGTGCCAGCAGTTACGGTCCGCACACCGGGGAGCTGTTTTTT

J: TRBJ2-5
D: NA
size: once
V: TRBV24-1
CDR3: CATSDQGTQYF
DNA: TGTGCCACCAGTGACCAGGGGACCCAGTACTTC

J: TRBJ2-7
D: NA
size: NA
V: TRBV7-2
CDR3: CASSLALGAYEQYF
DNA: TGTGCCAGCAGCTTAGCACTGGGGGCCTACGAGCAGTACTTC

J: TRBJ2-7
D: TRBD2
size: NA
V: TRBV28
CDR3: CASTSGGAGGEQYF
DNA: TGTGCCAGCACCTCGGGGGGGGCAGGTGGCGAGCAGTACTTC

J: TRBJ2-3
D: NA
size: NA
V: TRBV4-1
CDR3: CASSQVGTADTQYF
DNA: TGCGCCAGCAGCCAAGTGGGGACGGCGGATACGCAGTATTTT

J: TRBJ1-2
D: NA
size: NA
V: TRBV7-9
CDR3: CASSADPRYGYTF
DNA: TGTGCCAGCAGCGCGGACCCCCGGTATGGCTACACCTTC

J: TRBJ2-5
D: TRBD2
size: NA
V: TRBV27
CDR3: CASRGRAGTYQETQYF
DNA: TGTGCCAGCAGGGGGAGAGCGGGAACGTACCAAGAGACCCAGTACTTC

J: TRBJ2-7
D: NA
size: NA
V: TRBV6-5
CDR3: CASSYRGAAYEQYF
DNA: TGTGCCAGCAGTTACCGGGGGGCCGCCTACGAGCAGTACTTC

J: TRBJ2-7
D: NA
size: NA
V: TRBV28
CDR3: CASSLVYEQYF
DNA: TGTGCCAGCAGTTTAGTATACGAGCAGTACTTC

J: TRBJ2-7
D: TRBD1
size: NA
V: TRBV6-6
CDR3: CASSPMGQGNSYEQYF
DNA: TGTGCCAGCAGTCCAATGGGACAGGGGAACAGCTACGAGCAGTACTTC

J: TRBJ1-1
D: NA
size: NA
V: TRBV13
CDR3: CASSLVYPLNTEAFF
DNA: TGTGCCAGCAGCTTAGTATACCCTTTGAACACTGAAGCTTTCTTT

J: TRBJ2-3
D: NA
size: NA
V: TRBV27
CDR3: CASRPSGTDTQYF
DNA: TGTGCCAGCAGGCCCTCGGGCACAGATACGCAGTATTTT

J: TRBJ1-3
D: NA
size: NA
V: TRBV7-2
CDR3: CASSTDRRNTIYF
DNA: TGTGCCAGCAGCACGGACAGAAGAAACACCATATATTTT